The present entry profiles one T cell receptor (beta chain) with its context. The sample comes from a study of control samples from healthy donors and cancer patients. Some clones are missing from TCRdb's copy, which holds only in-frame ones; the method was immunoSEQ multiplex PCR. This table has 110,000 or so clones, around 92% appearing once. V gave up 0 bases and J gave up 2 bases, with 11 bases separating them. The CDR3 covers 15 residues. The germline V gene has CDR1 SGHVS and CDR2 FQNEAQ. V usage is TRBV7-8 and J usage is TRBJ2-7, with D possibly called TRBD1 or TRBD2 (7 bases each). Sequencing input: blood. The TCR originated in a man aged 50 to 59 in good health. The CDR3 bases are TGTGCCAGCAGCTTAGCAGCGGGACAGACCTACGAGCAGTACTTC. Encoded protein: CASSLAAGQTYEQYF.